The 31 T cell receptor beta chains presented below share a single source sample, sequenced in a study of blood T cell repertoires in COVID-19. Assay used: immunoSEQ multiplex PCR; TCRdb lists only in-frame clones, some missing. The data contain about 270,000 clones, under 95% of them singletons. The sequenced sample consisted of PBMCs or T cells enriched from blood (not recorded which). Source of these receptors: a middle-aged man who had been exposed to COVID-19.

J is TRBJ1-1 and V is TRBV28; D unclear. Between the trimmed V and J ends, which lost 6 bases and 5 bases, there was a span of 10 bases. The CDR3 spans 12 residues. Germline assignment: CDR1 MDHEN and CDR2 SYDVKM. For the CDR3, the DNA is TGTGCCAGCAGCACTGAGCCTACTGAAGCTTTCTTT. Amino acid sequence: CASSTEPTEAFF.

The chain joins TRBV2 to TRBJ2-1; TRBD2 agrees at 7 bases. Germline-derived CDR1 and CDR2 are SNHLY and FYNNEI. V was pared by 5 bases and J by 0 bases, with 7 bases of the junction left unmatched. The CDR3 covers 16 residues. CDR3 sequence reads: CASSKLALSSYNEQFF. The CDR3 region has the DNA TGTGCCAGCAGTAAACTAGCGTTGAGCTCCTACAATGAGCAGTTCTTC.

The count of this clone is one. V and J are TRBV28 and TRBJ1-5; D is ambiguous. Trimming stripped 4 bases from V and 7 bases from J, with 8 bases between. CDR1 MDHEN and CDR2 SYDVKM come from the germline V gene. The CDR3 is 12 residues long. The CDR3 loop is CASSSSTQPQHF. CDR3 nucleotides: TGTGCCAGCAGTTCCTCTACGCAGCCCCAGCATTTT.

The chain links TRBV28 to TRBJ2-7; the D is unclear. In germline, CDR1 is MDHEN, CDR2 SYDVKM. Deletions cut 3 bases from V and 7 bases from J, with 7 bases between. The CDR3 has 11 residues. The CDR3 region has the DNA TGTGCCAGCAGTTTTTCTCGGGAGCAGTACTTC. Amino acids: CASSFSREQYF.

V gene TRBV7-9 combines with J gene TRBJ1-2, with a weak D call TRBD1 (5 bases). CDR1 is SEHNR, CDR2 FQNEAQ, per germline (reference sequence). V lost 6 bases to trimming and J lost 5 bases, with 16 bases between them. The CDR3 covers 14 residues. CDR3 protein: CASRPSSQEYGYTF. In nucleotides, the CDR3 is TGTGCCAGCAGACCCTCATCACAGGAATATGGCTACACCTTC. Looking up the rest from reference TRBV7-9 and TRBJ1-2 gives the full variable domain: DTGVSQNPRHKITKRGQNVTFRCDPISEHNRLYWYRQTLGQGPEFLTYFQNEAQLEKSRLLSDRFSAERPKGSFSTLEIQRTEQGDSAMYLCASRPSSQEYGYTFGSGTRLTVV.

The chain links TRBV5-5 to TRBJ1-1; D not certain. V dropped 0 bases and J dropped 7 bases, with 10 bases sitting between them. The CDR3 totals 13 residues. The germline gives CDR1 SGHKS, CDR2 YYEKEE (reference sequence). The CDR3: CASSLGQFDEAFF. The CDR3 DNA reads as TGTGCCAGCAGCTTGGGACAATTCGATGAAGCTTTCTTT.

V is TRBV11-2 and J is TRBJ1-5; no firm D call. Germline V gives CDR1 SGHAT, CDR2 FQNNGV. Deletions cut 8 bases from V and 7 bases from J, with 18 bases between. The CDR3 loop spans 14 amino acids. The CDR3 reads CASFWEGLSQPQHF. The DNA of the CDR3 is TGTGCCAGCTTTTGGGAGGGCCTAAGCCAGCCCCAGCATTTT.

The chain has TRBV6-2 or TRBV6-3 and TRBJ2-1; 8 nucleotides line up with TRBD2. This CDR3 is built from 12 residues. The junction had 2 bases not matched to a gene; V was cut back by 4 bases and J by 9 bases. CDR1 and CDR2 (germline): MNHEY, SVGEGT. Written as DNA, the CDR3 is TGTGCCAGCAGTTTAGCGGGAAGTGAGCAGTTCTTC. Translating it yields CASSLAGSEQFF.

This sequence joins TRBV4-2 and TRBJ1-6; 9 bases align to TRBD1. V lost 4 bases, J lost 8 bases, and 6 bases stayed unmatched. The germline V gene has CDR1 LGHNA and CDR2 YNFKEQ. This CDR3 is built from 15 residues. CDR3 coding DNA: TGTGCCAGCAGCCCAGGGGACAGGGATTATTCACCCCTCCACTTT. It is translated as CASSPGDRDYSPLHF.

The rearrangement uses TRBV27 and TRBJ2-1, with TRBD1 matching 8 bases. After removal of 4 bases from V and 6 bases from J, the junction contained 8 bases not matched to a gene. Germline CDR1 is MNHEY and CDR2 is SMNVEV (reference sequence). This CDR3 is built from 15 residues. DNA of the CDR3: TGTGCCAGCAGTTCCCAGGGGGCGCTCTCCAATGAGCAGTTCTTC. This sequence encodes CASSSQGALSNEQFF.

CDR3 region: CASSLESGGGNTIYF. The CDR3 nucleotides are TGTGCCAGCAGCTTAGAGTCTGGGGGCGGAAACACCATATATTTT. The V call is TRBV7-2, the J call TRBJ1-3; TRBD1 is a possible D gene (6 bases). Per the germline V gene, CDR1 is SGHTA and CDR2 is FQGNSA. Deletions cut 1 base from V and 4 bases from J, with 11 bases between. The CDR3 spans 15 residues.

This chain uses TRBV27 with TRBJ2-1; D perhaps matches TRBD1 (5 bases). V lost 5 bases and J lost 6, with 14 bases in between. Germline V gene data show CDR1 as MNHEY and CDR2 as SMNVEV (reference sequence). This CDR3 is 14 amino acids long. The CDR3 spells CASSTRARVNEQFF. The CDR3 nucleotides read TGTGCCAGCAGTACCCGGGCCAGGGTCAATGAGCAGTTCTTC.

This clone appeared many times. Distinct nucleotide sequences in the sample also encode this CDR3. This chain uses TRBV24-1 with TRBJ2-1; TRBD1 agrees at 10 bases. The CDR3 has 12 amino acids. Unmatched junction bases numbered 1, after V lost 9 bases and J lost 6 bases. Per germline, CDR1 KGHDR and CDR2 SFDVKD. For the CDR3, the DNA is TGTGCCACCGGGACAGGGGTCAATGAGCAGTTCTTC. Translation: CATGTGVNEQFF.

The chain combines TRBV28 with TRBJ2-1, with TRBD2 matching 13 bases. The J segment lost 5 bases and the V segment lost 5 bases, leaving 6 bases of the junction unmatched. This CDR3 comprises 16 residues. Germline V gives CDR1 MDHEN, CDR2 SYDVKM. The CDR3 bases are TGTGCCAGCAGTGGACTAGCGGGAGTCCTCCACAATGAGCAGTTCTTC. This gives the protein CASSGLAGVLHNEQFF. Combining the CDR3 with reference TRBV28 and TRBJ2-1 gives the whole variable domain DVKVTQSSRYLVKRTGEKVFLECVQDMDHENMFWYRQDPGLGLRLIYFSYDVKMKEKGDIPEGYSVSREKKERFSLILESASTNQTSMYLCASSGLAGVLHNEQFFGPGTRLTVL.

CDR3 in amino acids: CASSRDLNTEAFF. The CDR3 DNA sequence: TGTGCCAGCAGCCGAGATTTGAACACTGAAGCTTTCTTT. The chain links TRBV6-4 to TRBJ1-1, with D uncertain. Germline CDR1 reads MRHNA; CDR2 reads SNTAGT. The CDR3 consists of 13 residues. The germline V and J ends were trimmed by 6 bases and 0 bases, with 8 bases remaining between them.

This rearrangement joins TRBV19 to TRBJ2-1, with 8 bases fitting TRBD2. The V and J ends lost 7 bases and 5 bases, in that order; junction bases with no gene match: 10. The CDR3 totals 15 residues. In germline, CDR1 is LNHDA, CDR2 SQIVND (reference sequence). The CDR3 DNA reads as TGTGCCAGTACCCCACGACCGGGAGGGGACAATGAGCAGTTCTTC. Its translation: CASTPRPGGDNEQFF. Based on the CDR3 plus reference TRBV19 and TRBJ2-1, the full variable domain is DGGITQSPKYLFRKEGQNVTLSCEQNLNHDAMYWYRQDPGQGLRLIYYSQIVNDFQKGDIAEGYSVSREKKESFPLTVTSAQKNPTAFYLCASTPRPGGDNEQFFGPGTRLTVL.

This CDR3 is CATSSRVGGLGANVLTF. In nucleotides, the CDR3 is TGTGCCACCTCCAGCCGAGTGGGGGGGCTAGGGGCCAACGTCCTGACTTTC. The chain links TRBV15 to TRBJ2-6; possibly TRBD2 for D (7 bases). V lost 8 bases, J lost 4 bases, and 21 bases lay in between. CDR1 LNHNV and CDR2 YYDKDF come from the germline V gene (reference sequence). The CDR3 extends over 17 amino acids.

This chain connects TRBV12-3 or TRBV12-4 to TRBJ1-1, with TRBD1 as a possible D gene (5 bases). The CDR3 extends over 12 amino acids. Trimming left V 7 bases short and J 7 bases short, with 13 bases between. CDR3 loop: CASNLGQGEAFF. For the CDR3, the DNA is TGTGCCAGCAATCTTGGGCAGGGTGAAGCTTTCTTT.

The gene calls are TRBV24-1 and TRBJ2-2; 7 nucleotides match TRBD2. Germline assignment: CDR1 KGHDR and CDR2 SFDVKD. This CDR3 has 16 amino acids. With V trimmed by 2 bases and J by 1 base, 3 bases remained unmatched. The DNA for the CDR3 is TGTGCCACCAGTGATTACGGCGGGGGGAACACCGGGGAGCTGTTTTTT. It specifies CATSDYGGGNTGELFF.

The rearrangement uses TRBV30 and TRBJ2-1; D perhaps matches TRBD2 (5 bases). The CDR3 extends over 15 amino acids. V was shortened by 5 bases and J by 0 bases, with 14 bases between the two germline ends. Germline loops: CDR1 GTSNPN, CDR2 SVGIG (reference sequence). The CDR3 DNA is TGTGCCTGGTACCGGACTTCGAGCTCCTACAATGAGCAGTTCTTC. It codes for CAWYRTSSSYNEQFF.

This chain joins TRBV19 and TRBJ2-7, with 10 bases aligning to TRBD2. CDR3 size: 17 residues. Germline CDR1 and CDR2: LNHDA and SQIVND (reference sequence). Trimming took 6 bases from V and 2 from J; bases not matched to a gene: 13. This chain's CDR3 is CASSLETSGFSPYEQYF. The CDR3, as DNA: TGTGCCAGTAGCCTCGAGACTAGCGGGTTTTCACCCTACGAGCAGTACTTC.

This chain's CDR3 is CAYIPGQGNTGELFF. CDR3 nucleotides: TGTGCCTACATACCGGGACAGGGTAACACCGGGGAGCTGTTTTTT. The chain is built from TRBV30 and TRBJ2-2; 9 bases line up with TRBD1. CDR3 length: 15 residues. V was clipped by 7 bases and J by 2 bases; unmatched bases: 8. From germline, CDR1 is GTSNPN and CDR2 SVGIG (reference sequence).

CDR3 DNA: TGTGCCAGCAGTTACGATGACAGGGGATACTACGAGCAGTACTTC. Amino acid sequence: CASSYDDRGYYEQYF. The chain is built from TRBV6-5 and TRBJ2-7, with TRBD1 matching 8 bases. Trimming cost V 2 bases and J 3 bases; bases outside gene matches: 6. Germline lookup yields CDR1 MNHEY and CDR2 SVGAGI. CDR3 length: 15 amino acids.

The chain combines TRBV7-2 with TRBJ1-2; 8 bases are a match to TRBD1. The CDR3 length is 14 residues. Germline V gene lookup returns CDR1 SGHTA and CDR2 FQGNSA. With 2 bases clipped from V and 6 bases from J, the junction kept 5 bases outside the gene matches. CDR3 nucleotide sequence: TGTGCCAGCAGCTTAACCGGACAGGGTGATGGCTACACCTTC. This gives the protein CASSLTGQGDGYTF.

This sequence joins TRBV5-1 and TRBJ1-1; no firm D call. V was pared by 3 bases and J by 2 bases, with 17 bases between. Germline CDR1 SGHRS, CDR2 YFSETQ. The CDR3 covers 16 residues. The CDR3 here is CASSSRLARDNTEAFF. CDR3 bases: TGCGCCAGCAGCTCTAGACTGGCAAGAGATAACACTGAAGCTTTCTTT.

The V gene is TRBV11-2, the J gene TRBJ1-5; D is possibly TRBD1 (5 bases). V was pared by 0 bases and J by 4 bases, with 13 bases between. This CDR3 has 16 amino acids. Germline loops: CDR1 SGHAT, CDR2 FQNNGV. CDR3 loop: CASSLDGGNYNQPQHF. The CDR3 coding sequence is TGTGCCAGCAGCTTAGACGGGGGAAACTATAATCAGCCCCAGCATTTT.

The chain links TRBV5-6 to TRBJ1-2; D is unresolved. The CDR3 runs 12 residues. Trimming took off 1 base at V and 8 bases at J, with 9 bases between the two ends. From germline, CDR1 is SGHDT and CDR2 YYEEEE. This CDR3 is CASSLRGAGYTF. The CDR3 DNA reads TGTGCCAGCAGCTTGCGCGGTGCGGGCTACACCTTC.

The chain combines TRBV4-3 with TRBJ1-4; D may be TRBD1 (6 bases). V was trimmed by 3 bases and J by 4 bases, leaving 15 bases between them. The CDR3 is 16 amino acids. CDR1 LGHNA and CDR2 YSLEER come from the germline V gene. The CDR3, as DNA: TGCGCCAGCAGCCAGGCAGTAGGGGGGGTTAATGAAAAACTGTTTTTT. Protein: CASSQAVGGVNEKLFF.

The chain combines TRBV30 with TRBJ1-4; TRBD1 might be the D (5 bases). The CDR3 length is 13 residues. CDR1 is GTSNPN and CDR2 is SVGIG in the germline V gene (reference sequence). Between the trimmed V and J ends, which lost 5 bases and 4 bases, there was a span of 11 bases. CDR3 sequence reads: CAWEGDFNEKLFF. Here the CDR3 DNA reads TGTGCCTGGGAAGGGGACTTTAATGAAAAACTGTTTTTT.

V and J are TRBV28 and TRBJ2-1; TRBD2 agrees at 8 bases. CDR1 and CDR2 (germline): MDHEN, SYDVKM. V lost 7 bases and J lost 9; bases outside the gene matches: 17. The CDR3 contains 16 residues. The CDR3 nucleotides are TGTGCCAGCATCTCTTTGGTTTCGGGGGGGAAGAGTGAGCAGTTCTTC. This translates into CASISLVSGGKSEQFF.

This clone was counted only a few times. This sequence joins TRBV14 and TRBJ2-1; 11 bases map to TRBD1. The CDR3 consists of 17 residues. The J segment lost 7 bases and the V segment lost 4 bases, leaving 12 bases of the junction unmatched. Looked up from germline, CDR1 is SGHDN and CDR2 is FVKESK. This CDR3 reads CASSPYPGTGGLNEQFF. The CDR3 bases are TGTGCCAGCAGCCCTTATCCCGGGACAGGGGGTCTAAATGAGCAGTTCTTC.